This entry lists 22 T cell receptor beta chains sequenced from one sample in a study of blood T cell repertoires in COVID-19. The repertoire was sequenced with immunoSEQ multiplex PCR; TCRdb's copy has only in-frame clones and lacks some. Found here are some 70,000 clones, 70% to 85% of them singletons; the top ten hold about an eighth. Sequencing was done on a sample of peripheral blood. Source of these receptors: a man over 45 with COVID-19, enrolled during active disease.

The DNA for the CDR3 is TGCAGCGTTGCACTTGGGACAGGGGGCGATGGCTACACCTTC. Amino acid sequence: CSVALGTGGDGYTF. The chain recombines TRBV29-1 with TRBJ1-2, with 12 bases lining up with TRBD1. This CDR3 contains 14 residues. CDR1 is SQVTM, CDR2 ANQGSEA, per germline. V trimming: 4 bases; J trimming: 6 bases; junction bases outside the gene matches: 6.

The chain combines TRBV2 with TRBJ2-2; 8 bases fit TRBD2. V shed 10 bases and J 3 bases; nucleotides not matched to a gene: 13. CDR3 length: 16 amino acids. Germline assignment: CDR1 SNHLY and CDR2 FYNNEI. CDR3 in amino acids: CAIRDRAGADTGELFF. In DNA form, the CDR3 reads TGTGCCATCAGAGATCGAGCGGGGGCTGACACCGGGGAGCTGTTTTTT.

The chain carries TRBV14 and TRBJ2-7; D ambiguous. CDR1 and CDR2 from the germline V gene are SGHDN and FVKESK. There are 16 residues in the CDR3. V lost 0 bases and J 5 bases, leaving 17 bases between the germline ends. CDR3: CASSQEVDSPWDEQYF. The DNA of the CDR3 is TGTGCCAGCAGCCAAGAGGTTGATAGCCCATGGGACGAGCAGTACTTC.

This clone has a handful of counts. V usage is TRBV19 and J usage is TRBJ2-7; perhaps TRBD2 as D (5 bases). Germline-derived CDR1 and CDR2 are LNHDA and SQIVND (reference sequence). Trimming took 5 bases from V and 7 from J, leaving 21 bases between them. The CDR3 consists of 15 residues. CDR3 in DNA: TGTGCCAGTAGTCTCTTGGGCGAGGGTAGGGAAGAGCAGTACTTC. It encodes CASSLLGEGREEQYF.

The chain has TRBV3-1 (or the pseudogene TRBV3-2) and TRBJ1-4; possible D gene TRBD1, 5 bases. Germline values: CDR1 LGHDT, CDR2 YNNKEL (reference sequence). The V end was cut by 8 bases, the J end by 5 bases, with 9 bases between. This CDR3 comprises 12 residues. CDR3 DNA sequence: TGTGCCAGCGGAGGGGAGAATGAAAAACTGTTTTTT. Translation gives CASGGENEKLFF.

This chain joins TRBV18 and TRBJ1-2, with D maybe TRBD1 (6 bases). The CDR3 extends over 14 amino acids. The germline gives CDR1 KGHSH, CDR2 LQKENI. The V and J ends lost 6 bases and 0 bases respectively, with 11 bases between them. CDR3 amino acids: CASSQDRANYGYTF. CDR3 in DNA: TGTGCCAGCTCGCAGGACAGAGCTAACTATGGCTACACCTTC.

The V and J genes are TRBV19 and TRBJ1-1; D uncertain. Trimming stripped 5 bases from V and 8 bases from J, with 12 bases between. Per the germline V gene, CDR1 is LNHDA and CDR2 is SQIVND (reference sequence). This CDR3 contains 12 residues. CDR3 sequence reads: CASSPGGVEAFF. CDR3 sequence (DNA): TGTGCCAGTAGTCCCGGCGGAGTAGAAGCTTTCTTT.

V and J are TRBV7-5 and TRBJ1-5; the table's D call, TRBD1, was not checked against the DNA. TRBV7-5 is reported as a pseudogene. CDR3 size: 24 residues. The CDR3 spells CARSLGGPGTVRRGESKQVQPQHF. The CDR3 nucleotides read TGTGCCAGAAGCTTAGGAGGCCCCGGGACAGTGAGAAGGGGAGAGAGTAAACAGGTCCAGCCCCAGCATTTT.

The CDR3 sequence: CASSPSGLAGAYNEQFF. CDR3 nucleotide sequence: TGTGCCAGCAGCCCCTCGGGACTAGCGGGGGCGTACAATGAGCAGTTCTTC. This chain joins TRBV7-3 and TRBJ2-1, with 14 bases lining up with TRBD2. The V segment lost 5 bases and the J segment 4 bases; nucleotides outside the gene matches: 7. Per germline, CDR1 SGHTA and CDR2 FQGTGA. The CDR3 runs 17 residues.

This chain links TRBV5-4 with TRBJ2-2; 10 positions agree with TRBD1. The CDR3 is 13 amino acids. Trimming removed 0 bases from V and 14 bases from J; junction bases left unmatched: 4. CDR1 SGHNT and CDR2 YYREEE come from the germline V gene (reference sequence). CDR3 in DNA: TGTGCCAGCAGCTTGGGGGGGGACAGGGGACTGTTTTTT. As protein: CASSLGGDRGLFF.

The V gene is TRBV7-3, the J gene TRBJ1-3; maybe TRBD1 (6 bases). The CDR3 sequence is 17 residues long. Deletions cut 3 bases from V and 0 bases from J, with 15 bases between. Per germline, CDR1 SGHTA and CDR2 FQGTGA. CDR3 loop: CASSFRTALSSGNTIYF. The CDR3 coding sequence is TGTGCCAGCAGCTTTCGGACAGCCTTAAGCTCTGGAAACACCATATATTTT.

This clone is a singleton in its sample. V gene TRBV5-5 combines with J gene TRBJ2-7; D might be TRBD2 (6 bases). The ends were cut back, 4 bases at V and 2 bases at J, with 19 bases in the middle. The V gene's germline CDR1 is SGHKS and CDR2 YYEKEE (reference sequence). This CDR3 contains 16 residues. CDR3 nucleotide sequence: TGTGCCAGCAGCCTACACCCGGGAGATCGTCCCTACGAGCAGTACTTC. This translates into CASSLHPGDRPYEQYF.

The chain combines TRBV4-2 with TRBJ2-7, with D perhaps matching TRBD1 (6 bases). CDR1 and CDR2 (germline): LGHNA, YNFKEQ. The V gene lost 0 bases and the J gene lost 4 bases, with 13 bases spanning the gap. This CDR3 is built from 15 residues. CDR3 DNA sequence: TGTGCCAGCAGCCAAGACCCTTCTGGGACATACGAGCAGTACTTC. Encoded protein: CASSQDPSGTYEQYF.

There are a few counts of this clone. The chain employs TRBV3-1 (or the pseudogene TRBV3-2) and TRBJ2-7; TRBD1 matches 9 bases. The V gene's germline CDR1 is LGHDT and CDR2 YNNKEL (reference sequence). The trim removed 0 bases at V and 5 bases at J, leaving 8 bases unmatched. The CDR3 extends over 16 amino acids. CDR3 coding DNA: TGTGCCAGCAGCCAAGATCTACGAGACAGGGGGAACGAGCAGTACTTC. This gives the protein CASSQDLRDRGNEQYF.

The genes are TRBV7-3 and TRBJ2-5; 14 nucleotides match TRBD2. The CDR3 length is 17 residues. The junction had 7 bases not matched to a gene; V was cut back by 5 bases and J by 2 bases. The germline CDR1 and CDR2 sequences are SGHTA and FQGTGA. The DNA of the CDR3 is TGTGCCAGCAGCGCGTCCGGACTAGCGGGGGGACAAGAGACCCAGTACTTC. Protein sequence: CASSASGLAGGQETQYF.

For the CDR3, the DNA is TGTGCCAGCAGTTGGGGGCGTGGGGCCGAGCAGTACTTC. It translates to CASSWGRGAEQYF. The chain employs TRBV12-3 or TRBV12-4 and TRBJ2-7; D is possibly TRBD1 (6 bases). The CDR3 length is 13 residues. The V end was cut by 4 bases, the J end by 6 bases, with 13 bases between.

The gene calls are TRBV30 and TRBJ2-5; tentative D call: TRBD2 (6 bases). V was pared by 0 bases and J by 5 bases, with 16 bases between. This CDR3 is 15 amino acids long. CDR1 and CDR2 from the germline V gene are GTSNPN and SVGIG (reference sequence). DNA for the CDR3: TGTGCCTGGAGTGTACAAGGACTACCCAAGGAGACCCAGTACTTC. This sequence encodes CAWSVQGLPKETQYF.

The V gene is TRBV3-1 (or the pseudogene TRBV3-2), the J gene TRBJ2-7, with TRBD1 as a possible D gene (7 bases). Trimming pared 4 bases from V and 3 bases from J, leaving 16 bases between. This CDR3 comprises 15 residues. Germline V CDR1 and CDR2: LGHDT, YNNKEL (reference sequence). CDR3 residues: CASSRDNRGGYEQYF. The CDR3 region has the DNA TGTGCCAGCAGCCGGGATAACAGGGGAGGCTACGAGCAGTACTTC.

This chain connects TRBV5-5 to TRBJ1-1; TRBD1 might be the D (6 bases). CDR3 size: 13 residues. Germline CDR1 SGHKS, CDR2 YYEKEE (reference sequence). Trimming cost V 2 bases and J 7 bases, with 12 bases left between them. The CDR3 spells CASSFGRTDEAFF. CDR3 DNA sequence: TGTGCCAGCAGCTTCGGGAGGACAGATGAAGCTTTCTTT.

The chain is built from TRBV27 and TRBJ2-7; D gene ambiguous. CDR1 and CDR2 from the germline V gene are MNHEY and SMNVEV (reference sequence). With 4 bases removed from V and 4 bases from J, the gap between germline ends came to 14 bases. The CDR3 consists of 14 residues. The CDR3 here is CASSSLRTRYEQYF. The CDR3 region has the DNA TGTGCCAGCAGTTCCTTACGAACTCGGTACGAGCAGTACTTC.

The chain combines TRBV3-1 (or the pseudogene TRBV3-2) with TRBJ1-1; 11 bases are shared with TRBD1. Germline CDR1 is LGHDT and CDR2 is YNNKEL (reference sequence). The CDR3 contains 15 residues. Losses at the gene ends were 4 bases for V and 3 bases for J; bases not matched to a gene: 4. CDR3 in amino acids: CASSPGQGAYTEAFF. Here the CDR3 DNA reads TGTGCCAGCAGCCCCGGACAGGGGGCATACACTGAAGCTTTCTTT.

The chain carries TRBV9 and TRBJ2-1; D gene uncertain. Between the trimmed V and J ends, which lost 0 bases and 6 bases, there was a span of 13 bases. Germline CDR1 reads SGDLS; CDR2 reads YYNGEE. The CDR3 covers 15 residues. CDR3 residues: CASSVGPTASNEQFF. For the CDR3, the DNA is TGTGCCAGCAGCGTAGGTCCAACAGCCAGCAATGAGCAGTTCTTC.